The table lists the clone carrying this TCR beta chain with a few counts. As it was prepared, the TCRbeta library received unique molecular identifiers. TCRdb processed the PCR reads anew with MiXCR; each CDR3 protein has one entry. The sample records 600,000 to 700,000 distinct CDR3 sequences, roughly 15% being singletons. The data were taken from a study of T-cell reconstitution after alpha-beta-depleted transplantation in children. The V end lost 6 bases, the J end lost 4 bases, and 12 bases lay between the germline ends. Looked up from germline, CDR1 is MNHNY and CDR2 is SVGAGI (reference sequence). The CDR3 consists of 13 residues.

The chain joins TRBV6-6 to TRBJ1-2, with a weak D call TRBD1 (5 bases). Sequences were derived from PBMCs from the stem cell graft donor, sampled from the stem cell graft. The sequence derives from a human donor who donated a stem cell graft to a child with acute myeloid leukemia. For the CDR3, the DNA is TGTGCCAGCAGCTACGACAGCCTCTATGGCTACACCTTC. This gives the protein CASSYDSLYGYTF.